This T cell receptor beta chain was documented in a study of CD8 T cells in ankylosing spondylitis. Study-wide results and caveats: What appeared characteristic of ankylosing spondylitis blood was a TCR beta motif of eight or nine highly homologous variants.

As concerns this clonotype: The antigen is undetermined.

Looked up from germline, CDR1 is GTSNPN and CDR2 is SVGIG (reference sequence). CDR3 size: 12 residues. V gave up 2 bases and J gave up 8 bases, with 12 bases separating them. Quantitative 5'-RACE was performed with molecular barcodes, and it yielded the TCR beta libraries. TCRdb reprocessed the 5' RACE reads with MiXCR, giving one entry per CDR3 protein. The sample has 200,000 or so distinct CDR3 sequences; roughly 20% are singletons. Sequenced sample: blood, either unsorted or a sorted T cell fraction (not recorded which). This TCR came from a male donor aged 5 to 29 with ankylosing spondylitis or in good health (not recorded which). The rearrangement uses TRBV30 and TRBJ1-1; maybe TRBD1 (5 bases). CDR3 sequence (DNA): TGTGCCTGGAGTAGACAGAGGGTAGAAGCTTTCTTT. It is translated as CAWSRQRVEAFF.